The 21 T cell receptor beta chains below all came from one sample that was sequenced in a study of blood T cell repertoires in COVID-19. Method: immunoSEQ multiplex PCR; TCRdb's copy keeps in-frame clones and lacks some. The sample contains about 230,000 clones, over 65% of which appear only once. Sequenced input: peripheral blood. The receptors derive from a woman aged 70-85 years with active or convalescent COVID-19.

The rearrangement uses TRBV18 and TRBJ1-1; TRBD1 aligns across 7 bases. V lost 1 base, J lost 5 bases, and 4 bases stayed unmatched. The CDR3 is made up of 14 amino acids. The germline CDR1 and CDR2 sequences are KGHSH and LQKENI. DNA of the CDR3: TGTGCCAGCTCACCACAGGGGGCTGTAACTGAAGCTTTCTTT. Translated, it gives CASSPQGAVTEAFF.

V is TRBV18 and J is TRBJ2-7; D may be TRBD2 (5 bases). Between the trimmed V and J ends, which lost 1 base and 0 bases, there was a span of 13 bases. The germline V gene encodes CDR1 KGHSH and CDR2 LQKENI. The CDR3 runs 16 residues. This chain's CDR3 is CASSPLERIPSYEQYF. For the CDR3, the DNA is TGTGCCAGCTCACCACTTGAGCGGATACCCTCCTACGAGCAGTACTTC.

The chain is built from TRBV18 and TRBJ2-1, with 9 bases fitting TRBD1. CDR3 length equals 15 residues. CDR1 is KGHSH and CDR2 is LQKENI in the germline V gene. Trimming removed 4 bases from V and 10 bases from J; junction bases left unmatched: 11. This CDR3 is CASSRLGQGGTEQFF. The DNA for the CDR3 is TGTGCCAGCTCACGACTGGGACAGGGCGGCACCGAGCAGTTCTTC.

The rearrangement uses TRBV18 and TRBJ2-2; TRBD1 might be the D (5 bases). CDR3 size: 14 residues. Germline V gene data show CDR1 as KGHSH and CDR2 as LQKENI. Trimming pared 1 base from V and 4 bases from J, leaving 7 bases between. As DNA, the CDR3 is TGTGCCAGCTCACCACAAAGGGGCACCGGGGAGCTGTTTTTT. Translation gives CASSPQRGTGELFF.

The CDR3 here is CASSPGMAGPNTGELFF. CDR3 DNA sequence: TGTGCCAGTAGTCCCGGGATGGCGGGGCCGAACACCGGGGAGCTGTTTTTT. J is TRBJ2-2 and V is TRBV19; tentative D call: TRBD2 (6 bases). The germline CDR1 and CDR2 sequences are LNHDA and SQIVND (reference sequence). Trimming removed 5 bases from V and 0 bases from J, with 16 bases in between. The CDR3 runs 17 residues.

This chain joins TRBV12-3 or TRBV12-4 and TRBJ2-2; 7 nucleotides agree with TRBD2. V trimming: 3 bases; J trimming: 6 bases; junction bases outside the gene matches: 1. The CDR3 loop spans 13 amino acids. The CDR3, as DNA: TGTGCCAGCAGTTTGGGGGGGGCCGGGGAGCTGTTTTTT. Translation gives CASSLGGAGELFF.

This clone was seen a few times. The CDR3 region has the DNA TGTGCCAGCAGCTCGTCCGGGGGGGCCATTCAGTACTTC. It specifies CASSSSGGAIQYF. The V call is TRBV7-9, the J call TRBJ2-4; 8 nucleotides line up with TRBD2. CDR1 and CDR2 (germline): SEHNR, FQNEAQ (reference sequence). The CDR3 is 13 residues long. Trimming took 4 bases from V and 9 from J; bases not matched to a gene: 5. Drawing the rest from reference TRBV7-9 and TRBJ2-4, the complete variable domain is DTGVSQNPRHKITKRGQNVTFRCDPISEHNRLYWYRQTLGQGPEFLTYFQNEAQLEKSRLLSDRFSAERPKGSFSTLEIQRTEQGDSAMYLCASSSSGGAIQYFGAGTRLSVL.

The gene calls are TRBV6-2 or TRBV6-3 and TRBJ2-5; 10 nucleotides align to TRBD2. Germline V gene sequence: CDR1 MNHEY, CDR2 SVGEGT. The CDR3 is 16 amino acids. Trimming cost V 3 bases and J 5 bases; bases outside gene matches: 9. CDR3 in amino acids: CASSYGLAGELETQYF. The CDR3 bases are TGTGCCAGCAGTTATGGTCTAGCGGGGGAATTGGAGACCCAGTACTTC.

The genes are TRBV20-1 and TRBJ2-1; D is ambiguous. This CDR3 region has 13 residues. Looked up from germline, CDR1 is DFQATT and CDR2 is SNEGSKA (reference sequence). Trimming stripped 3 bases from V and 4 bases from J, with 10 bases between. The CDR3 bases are TGCAGTGCTAGTTCCGGCGGATACAATGAGCAGTTCTTC. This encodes CSASSGGYNEQFF.

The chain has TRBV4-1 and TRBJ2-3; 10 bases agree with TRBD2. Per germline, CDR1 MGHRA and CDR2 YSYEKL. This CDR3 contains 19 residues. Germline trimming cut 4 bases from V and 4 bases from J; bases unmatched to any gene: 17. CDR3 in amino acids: CASSPKGSFRTSGPDTQYF. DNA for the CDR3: TGCGCCAGCAGCCCTAAAGGTTCGTTTCGGACTAGCGGTCCAGATACGCAGTATTTT.

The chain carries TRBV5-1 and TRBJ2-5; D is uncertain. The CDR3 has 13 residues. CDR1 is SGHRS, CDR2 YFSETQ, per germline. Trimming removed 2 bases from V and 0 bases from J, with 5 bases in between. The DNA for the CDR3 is TGCGCCAGCAGCTTTCGGGACCAAGAGACCCAGTACTTC. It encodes CASSFRDQETQYF.

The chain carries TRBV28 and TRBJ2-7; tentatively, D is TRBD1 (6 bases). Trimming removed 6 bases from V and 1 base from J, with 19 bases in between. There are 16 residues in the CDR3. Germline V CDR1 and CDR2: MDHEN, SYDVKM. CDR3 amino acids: CASSQKTGSGSYEQYF. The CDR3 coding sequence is TGTGCCAGCAGCCAGAAAACAGGGAGTGGGTCCTACGAGCAGTACTTC.

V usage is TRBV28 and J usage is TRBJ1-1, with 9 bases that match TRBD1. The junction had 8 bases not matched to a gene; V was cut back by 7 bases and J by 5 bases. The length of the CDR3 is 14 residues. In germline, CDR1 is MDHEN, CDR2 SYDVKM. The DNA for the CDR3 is TGTGCCAGCACCACGGGACAGGGTGGAACTGAAGCTTTCTTT. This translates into CASTTGQGGTEAFF.

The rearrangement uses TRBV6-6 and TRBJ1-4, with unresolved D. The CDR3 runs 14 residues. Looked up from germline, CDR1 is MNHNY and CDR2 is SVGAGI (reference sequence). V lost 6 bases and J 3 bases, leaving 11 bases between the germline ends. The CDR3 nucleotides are TGTGCCAGCAGGACCCAGGTTTCTAATGAAAAACTGTTTTTT. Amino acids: CASRTQVSNEKLFF.

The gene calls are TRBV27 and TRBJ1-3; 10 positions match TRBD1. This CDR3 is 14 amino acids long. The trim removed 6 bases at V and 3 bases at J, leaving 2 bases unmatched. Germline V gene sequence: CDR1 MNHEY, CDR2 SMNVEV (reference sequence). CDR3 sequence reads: CASRGQGLGNTIYF. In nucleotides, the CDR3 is TGTGCCAGCAGGGGACAGGGGCTTGGAAACACCATATATTTT.

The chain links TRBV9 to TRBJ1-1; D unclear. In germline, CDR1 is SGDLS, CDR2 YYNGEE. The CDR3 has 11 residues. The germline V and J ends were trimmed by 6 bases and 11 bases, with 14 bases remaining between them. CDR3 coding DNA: TGTGCCAGCACGAGAGGGCCCGAGGCTTTCTTT. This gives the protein CASTRGPEAFF.

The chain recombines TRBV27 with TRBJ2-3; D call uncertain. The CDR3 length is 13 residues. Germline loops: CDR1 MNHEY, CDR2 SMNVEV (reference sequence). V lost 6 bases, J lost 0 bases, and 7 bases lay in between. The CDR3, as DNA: TGTGCCAGCAGATTTACTAGCACAGATACGCAGTATTTT. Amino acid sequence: CASRFTSTDTQYF.

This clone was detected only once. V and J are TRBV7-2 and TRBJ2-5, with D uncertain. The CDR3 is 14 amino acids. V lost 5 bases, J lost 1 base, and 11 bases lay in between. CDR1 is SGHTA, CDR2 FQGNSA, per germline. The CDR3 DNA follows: TGTGCCAGCAGCCCAGGTTACAGCCAAGAGACCCAGTACTTC. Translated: CASSPGYSQETQYF.

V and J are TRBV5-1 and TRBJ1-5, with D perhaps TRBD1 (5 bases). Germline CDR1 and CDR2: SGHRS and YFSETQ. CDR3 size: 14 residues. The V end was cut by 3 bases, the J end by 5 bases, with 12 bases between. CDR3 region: CASSSGLGDQPQHF. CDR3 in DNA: TGCGCCAGCAGCTCGGGTCTAGGGGATCAGCCCCAGCATTTT.

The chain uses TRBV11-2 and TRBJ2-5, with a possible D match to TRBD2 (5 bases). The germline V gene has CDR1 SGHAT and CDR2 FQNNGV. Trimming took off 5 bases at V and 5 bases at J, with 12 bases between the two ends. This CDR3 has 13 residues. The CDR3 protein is CASSQAQRETQYF. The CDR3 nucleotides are TGTGCCAGCAGCCAAGCCCAGCGGGAGACCCAGTACTTC.

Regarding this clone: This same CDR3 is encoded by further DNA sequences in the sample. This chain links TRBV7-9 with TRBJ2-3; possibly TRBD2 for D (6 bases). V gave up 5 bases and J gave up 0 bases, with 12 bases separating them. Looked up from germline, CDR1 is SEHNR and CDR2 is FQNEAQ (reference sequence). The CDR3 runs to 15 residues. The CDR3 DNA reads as TGTGCCAGCAGCCCACCGGGGGTTAGCACAGATACGCAGTATTTT. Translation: CASSPPGVSTDTQYF.